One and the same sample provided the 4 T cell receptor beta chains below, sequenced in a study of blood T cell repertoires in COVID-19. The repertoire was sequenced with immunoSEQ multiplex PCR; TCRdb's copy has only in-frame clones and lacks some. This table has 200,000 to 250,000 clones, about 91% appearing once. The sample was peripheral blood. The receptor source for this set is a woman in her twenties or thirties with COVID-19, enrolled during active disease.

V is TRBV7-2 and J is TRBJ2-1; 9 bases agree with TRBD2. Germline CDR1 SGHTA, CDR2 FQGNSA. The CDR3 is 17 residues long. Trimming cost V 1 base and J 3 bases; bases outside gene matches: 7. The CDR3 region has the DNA TGTGCCAGCAGCTTAGGTCTAGCGGGACGATACTACAATGAGCAGTTCTTC. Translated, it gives CASSLGLAGRYYNEQFF.

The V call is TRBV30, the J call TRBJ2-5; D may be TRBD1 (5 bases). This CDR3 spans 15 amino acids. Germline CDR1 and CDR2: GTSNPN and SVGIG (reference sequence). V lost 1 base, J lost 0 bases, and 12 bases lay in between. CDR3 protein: CAWSAGQMYQETQYF. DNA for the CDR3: TGTGCCTGGAGTGCCGGACAAATGTACCAAGAGACCCAGTACTTC.

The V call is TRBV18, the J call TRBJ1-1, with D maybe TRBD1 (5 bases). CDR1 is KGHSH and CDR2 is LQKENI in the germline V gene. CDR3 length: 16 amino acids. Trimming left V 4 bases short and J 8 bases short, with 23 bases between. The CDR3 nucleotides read TGTGCCAGCTCACGCTACAGGTTGGTACGGGCCCCGGAAGCTTTCTTT. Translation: CASSRYRLVRAPEAFF.

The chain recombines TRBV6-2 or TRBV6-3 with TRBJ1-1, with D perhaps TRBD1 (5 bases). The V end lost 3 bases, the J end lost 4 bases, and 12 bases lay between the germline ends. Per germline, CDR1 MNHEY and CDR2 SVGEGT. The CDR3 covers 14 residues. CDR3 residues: CASSYVVGGTEAFF. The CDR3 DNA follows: TGTGCCAGCAGTTATGTGGTGGGGGGCACTGAAGCTTTCTTT.